These 14 T cell receptor beta chains came from one sample sequenced in a study of PD-1 blockade in mismatch repair-deficient tumors. Only in-frame clones appear in the TCRdb table, and some are missing; sequencing was by immunoSEQ multiplex PCR. Of roughly 53,000 clones in the sample, around 80% were seen once. This specimen consisted of peripheral blood, obtained 4 weeks after starting pembrolizumab. The receptor source for this set is an adult with mismatch repair-deficient cancer.

The rearrangement uses TRBV9 and TRBJ2-7; D not resolved. The CDR3 runs 13 residues. Deletions cut 2 bases from V and 3 bases from J, with 9 bases between. Germline CDR1 is SGDLS and CDR2 is YYNGEE. The CDR3 is CASSVTPDYEQYF. The CDR3 DNA is TGTGCCAGCAGCGTTACTCCAGACTACGAGCAGTACTTC.

V and J are TRBV6-1 and TRBJ2-5; 8 nucleotides match TRBD2. The CDR3 totals 15 residues. The V gene end was trimmed by 6 bases and the J gene end by 6 bases; junction bases not matched to a gene: 12. CDR1 and CDR2 (germline): MNHNS, SASEGT. CDR3 sequence (DNA): TGTGCCAGCAGAGGATTCAGCGGGAGCGAGCAGACCCAGTACTTC. This sequence encodes CASRGFSGSEQTQYF.

The gene calls are TRBV7-8 and TRBJ1-5; 9 nucleotides align to TRBD1. The CDR3 runs to 18 residues. The junction had 11 bases not matched to a gene; V was cut back by 5 bases and J by 0 bases. The V gene's germline CDR1 is SGHVS and CDR2 FQNEAQ. In DNA form, the CDR3 reads TGTGCCAGCAGCCAAAGGGGGGACAGGGATACTAGCAATCAGCCCCAGCATTTT. Protein product: CASSQRGDRDTSNQPQHF.

This clone was seen a handful of times. The CDR3 here is CASSDIFGASTDTQYF. The CDR3 region has the DNA TGTGCCAGCAGCGACATCTTCGGCGCTAGCACAGATACGCAGTATTTT. This chain links TRBV7-9 with TRBJ2-3; D is ambiguous. The CDR3 runs 16 residues. V lost 5 bases and J 0 bases, leaving 15 bases between the germline ends. Germline V gene sequence: CDR1 SEHNR, CDR2 FQNEAQ (reference sequence).

The V gene is TRBV28, the J gene TRBJ1-5; the D is unclear. Trimming removed 8 bases at V and 4 bases at J, with 12 bases between. CDR1 is MDHEN, CDR2 SYDVKM, per germline. This CDR3 is built from 13 residues. The CDR3 sequence is CASRPTSNQPQHF. As DNA, the CDR3 is TGTGCCAGCCGGCCGACGAGTAATCAGCCCCAGCATTTT.

The chain has TRBV27 and TRBJ1-1; D gene ambiguous. V dropped 2 bases and J dropped 6 bases, with 10 bases sitting between them. CDR1 is MNHEY, CDR2 SMNVEV, per germline (reference sequence). This CDR3 region has 13 residues. The CDR3 spells CASSLLTGSEAFF. DNA of the CDR3: TGTGCCAGCAGTTTACTAACTGGGTCTGAAGCTTTCTTT.

This clone is a singleton in its sample. The chain has TRBV10-3 and TRBJ1-3; 11 bases map to TRBD1. The CDR3 has 13 residues. V was clipped by 10 bases and J by 8 bases; unmatched bases: 7. Germline CDR1 reads ENHRY; CDR2 reads SYGVKD. The DNA of the CDR3 is TGTGCCACAAAAGGACAGGGGGCAGACACCATATATTTT. This sequence encodes CATKGQGADTIYF.

This sequence joins TRBV2 and TRBJ2-1; 8 bases fit TRBD2. V was pared by 4 bases and J by 8 bases, with 10 bases of the junction left unmatched. The CDR3 length is 15 residues. The germline V gene has CDR1 SNHLY and CDR2 FYNNEI. CDR3 residues: CASSGASGGMDEQFF. The CDR3 nucleotides read TGTGCCAGCAGTGGTGCATCGGGAGGGATGGATGAGCAGTTCTTC.

The CDR3 region has the DNA TGTGCCAGCAGTCACAAGGGCACTGAAGCTTTCTTT. Translating it yields CASSHKGTEAFF. The chain couples TRBV27 to TRBJ1-1, with D unclear. Germline V lookup: CDR1 MNHEY, CDR2 SMNVEV (reference sequence). This CDR3 has 12 amino acids. Trimming took 5 bases from V and 4 from J, leaving 8 bases between them.

V and J are TRBV6-4 and TRBJ1-1; 8 bases match TRBD1. The germline CDR1 and CDR2 sequences are MRHNA and SNTAGT. J was trimmed by 5 bases and V by 4 bases; bases with no gene match: 9. The CDR3 loop spans 15 amino acids. The chain's CDR3 is CASSATTGGTTEAFF. The CDR3 coding sequence is TGTGCCAGCAGTGCTACCACAGGGGGAACGACTGAAGCTTTCTTT.

The chain employs TRBV14 and TRBJ2-3; D gene unclear. In germline, CDR1 is SGHDN, CDR2 FVKESK. The CDR3 is 12 residues long. The ends were cut back, 3 bases at V and 7 bases at J, with 8 bases in the middle. The DNA of the CDR3 is TGTGCCAGCAGCCATACAGTTTATACGCAGTATTTT. Residues: CASSHTVYTQYF. Drawing the rest from reference TRBV14 and TRBJ2-3, the complete variable domain is EAGVTQFPSHSVIEKGQTVTLRCDPISGHDNLYWYRRVMGKEIKFLLHFVKESKQDESGMPNNRFLAERTGGTYSTLKVQPAELEDSGVYFCASSHTVYTQYFGPGTRLTVL.

The chain has TRBV12-5 and TRBJ1-1; D unresolved. V was clipped by 1 base and J by 2 bases, with 5 bases between them. Per the germline V gene, CDR1 is LGHNT and CDR2 is FRNRAP. The CDR3 has 13 amino acids. CDR3 sequence (DNA): TGTGCTAGTGGTTTGGCCGGTAACACTGAAGCTTTCTTT. Encoded protein: CASGLAGNTEAFF.

In its sample, this clone was seen once. The gene calls are TRBV2 and TRBJ2-1; TRBD2 matches 7 bases. This CDR3 spans 14 amino acids. V shed 4 bases and J 4 bases; nucleotides not matched to a gene: 4. CDR1 and CDR2 (germline): SNHLY, FYNNEI. Here the CDR3 DNA reads TGTGCCAGCAGTGTTCCTAGCGGTTACAATGAGCAGTTCTTC. Residues: CASSVPSGYNEQFF.

V gene TRBV6-1 combines with J gene TRBJ1-1; D remains unclear. With 4 bases removed from V and 0 bases from J, the gap between germline ends came to 9 bases. The CDR3 covers 14 residues. CDR1 is MNHNS and CDR2 is SASEGT in the germline V gene. The CDR3: CASSVETMNTEAFF. The CDR3 region has the DNA TGTGCCAGCAGTGTGGAGACAATGAACACTGAAGCTTTCTTT.